Each of the 12 T cell receptor beta chains below was sequenced from the same sample in a study of T-cell memory formation after mild COVID-19. MiXCR was run by TCRdb on the 5' RACE reads, yielding one entry per CDR3 protein. The table has roughly 400,000 distinct CDR3 sequences, 15% to 20% seen once. Sequenced sample: PBMCs or a T cell subset sorted from them (not recorded which). The receptors here all came from a man in his late teens or twenties who had mild COVID-19 (a few samples of this study predate the infection). Cell type and time point are not known.

The chain has TRBV5-1 and TRBJ1-6; no clear D gene. The CDR3 spans 15 residues. Per the germline V gene, CDR1 is SGHRS and CDR2 is YFSETQ. The V end lost 5 bases, the J end lost 5 bases, and 14 bases lay between the germline ends. CDR3 in amino acids: CASRTFPPDNSPLHF. Here the CDR3 DNA reads TGCGCCAGCAGGACCTTCCCCCCGGATAATTCACCCCTCCACTTT.

The chain has TRBV7-2 and TRBJ1-1; maybe TRBD1 (5 bases). CDR3 length: 14 residues. Germline CDR1 SGHTA, CDR2 FQGNSA. V dropped 3 bases and J dropped 6 bases, with 14 bases sitting between them. The CDR3 here is CASSFWGSVPEAFF. Written as DNA, the CDR3 is TGTGCCAGCAGCTTTTGGGGGTCGGTGCCTGAAGCTTTCTTT.

This clonotype was seen repeatedly, ten times or more. This chain connects TRBV12-3 or TRBV12-4 to TRBJ2-4, with 7 bases lining up with TRBD2. The CDR3 is 14 amino acids. Germline trimming cut 0 bases from V and 6 bases from J; bases unmatched to any gene: 2. DNA of the CDR3: TGTGCCAGCAGTTTAGCCAGGGAGGGAAACATTCAGTACTTC. This codes for CASSLAREGNIQYF.

The chain combines TRBV15 with TRBJ2-5; 12 bases match TRBD2. V was pared by 6 bases and J by 2 bases, with 4 bases of the junction left unmatched. This CDR3 is built from 15 residues. CDR1 LNHNV and CDR2 YYDKDF come from the germline V gene (reference sequence). CDR3 in DNA: TGTGCCACCAGTAGGACTAGCGGGGAACAAGAGACCCAGTACTTC. This encodes CATSRTSGEQETQYF. The full variable domain, rest sourced from reference TRBV15 and TRBJ2-5, is DAMVIQNPRYQVTQFGKPVTLSCSQTLNHNVMYWYQQKSSQAPKLLFHYYDKDFNNEADTPDNFQSRRPNTSFCFLDIRSPGLGDTAMYLCATSRTSGEQETQYFGPGTRLLVL.

This clonotype came up once. The gene calls are TRBV12-3 or TRBV12-4 and TRBJ1-2; D is unresolved. This CDR3 region has 13 residues. V was trimmed by 3 bases and J by 6 bases, leaving 11 bases between them. In DNA form, the CDR3 reads TGTGCCAGCAGTTTCTTGAGGCAGAATGGCTACACCTTC. Translation gives CASSFLRQNGYTF.

The chain links TRBV7-9 to TRBJ2-1; TRBD2 aligns across 13 bases. The CDR3 consists of 16 residues. Trimming removed 1 base from V and 4 bases from J; junction bases left unmatched: 1. Germline CDR1 SEHNR, CDR2 FQNEAQ (reference sequence). The CDR3 region has the DNA TGTGCCAGCAGCTTAGGACTAGCGGGGGGATACAATGAGCAGTTCTTC. Translating gives CASSLGLAGGYNEQFF.

This sequence joins TRBV12-3 or TRBV12-4 and TRBJ1-1; D possibly corresponds to TRBD1 (5 bases). The CDR3 extends over 14 amino acids. V lost 3 bases and J lost 3, with 11 bases in between. The CDR3 DNA follows: TGTGCCAGCAGTTTCGGGGCGTGGGACACTGAAGCTTTCTTT. Translating it yields CASSFGAWDTEAFF.

The genes are TRBV25-1 and TRBJ2-7; D is unclear. Trimming removed 4 bases from V and 5 bases from J, with 6 bases in between. The germline CDR1 and CDR2 sequences are MGHDK and SYGVNS. The CDR3 sequence is 11 residues long. This chain's CDR3 is CASSAYNEQYF. The CDR3 DNA follows: TGTGCCAGCAGTGCCTACAACGAGCAGTACTTC.

In its sample, this clonotype was seen a few times. This CDR3 is CASRPNRGLAYEQYF. The CDR3 nucleotides read TGTGCCAGCAGACCAAACAGGGGGCTGGCCTACGAGCAGTACTTC. The V and J genes are TRBV7-2 and TRBJ2-7, with 9 bases that match TRBD1. Losses at the gene ends were 6 bases for V and 2 bases for J; bases not matched to a gene: 8. Germline CDR1 SGHTA, CDR2 FQGNSA. This CDR3 comprises 15 residues. The whole variable domain, filled in from reference TRBV7-2 and TRBJ2-7, reads GAGVSQSPSNKVTEKGKDVELRCDPISGHTALYWYRQSLGQGLEFLIYFQGNSAPDKSGLPSDRFSAERTGGSVSTLTIQRTQQEDSAVYLCASRPNRGLAYEQYFGPGTRLTVT.

This clonotype was seen more than once but under ten times. The V and J genes are TRBV29-1 and TRBJ2-7; TRBD2 aligns across 11 bases. Per the germline V gene, CDR1 is SQVTM and CDR2 is ANQGSEA. Losses at the gene ends were 7 bases for V and 6 bases for J; bases not matched to a gene: 17. The CDR3 has 16 amino acids. CDR3 coding DNA: TGCAGCGGAAGGACTAGCGGGCCGCCTATAAAGTCCGAGCAGTACGTC. It specifies CSGRTSGPPIKSEQYV.

V usage is TRBV24-1 and J usage is TRBJ2-5, with D possibly being TRBD2 (7 bases). This CDR3 comprises 17 residues. CDR1 and CDR2 (germline): KGHDR, SFDVKD. The V gene lost 3 bases and the J gene lost 4 bases, with 20 bases spanning the gap. CDR3 bases: TGTGCCACCAGTGATCCCGGAGGGGGGGAGGGACGAGAGACCCAGTACTTC. Translated: CATSDPGGGEGRETQYF.

There are many counts of this clonotype. The chain links TRBV29-1 to TRBJ2-1; D is unresolved. There are 14 residues in the CDR3. Germline V CDR1 and CDR2: SQVTM, ANQGSEA. Trimming took 1 base from V and 6 from J, leaving 13 bases between them. The DNA of the CDR3 is TGCAGCGTTGAAGTGGGTCTCGTTTCCAATGAGCAGTTCTTC. Translating gives CSVEVGLVSNEQFF.